Listed below are T cell receptor beta chains from one sample, sequenced in a study of cytomegalovirus exposure and HLA in healthy donors. Assay used: immunoSEQ multiplex PCR; TCRdb lists only in-frame clones, some missing. The table has over 150,000 clones, less than 90% seen once. Material: PBMCs. The source of these receptors is a boy between 2 and 10 years old in good health and CMV-seronegative. CDR3s include the opening cysteine and the closing phenylalanine or tryptophan.

V	J	CDR3
TRBV29-1	TRBJ2-1	CSVVPGQGAYLYNEQFF
TRBV30	TRBJ2-1	CAWSGTHLAGGNNEQFF
TRBV30	TRBJ2-1	CAWSVAGGRSREQFF
TRBV11-2	TRBJ1-1	CASSSRQGGTEAFF
TRBV7-9	TRBJ2-3	CASSSPKLAGGRSDTQYF
TRBV5-4	TRBJ2-5	CASSSGLLKETQYF
TRBV5-4	TRBJ2-1	CASSLLAGGGRYNEQFF
TRBV19	TRBJ1-3	CASSIGTLSAGNTIYF
TRBV5-5	TRBJ2-1	CASSFGGRNNEQFF
TRBV19	TRBJ2-7	CASSIVTSSSYEQYF
TRBV4-1	TRBJ1-2	CASSPSRHNYGYTF
TRBV4-1	TRBJ1-1	CASSPIEGRTGKNTEAFF
TRBV5-1	TRBJ1-2	CASSLEGQYGYTF
TRBV5-4	TRBJ2-7	CASSRARTGDPYEQYF
TRBV27	TRBJ2-6	CASRSSSSGANVLTF
TRBV30	.	CAWSVGGYEQYF
TRBV5-1	TRBJ2-7	CASMPSRGPYEQYF
TRBV7-9	TRBJ1-2	CASSLGPHRGEDYGYTF
TRBV16	TRBJ1-5	CASSQGGDPVLGPQHF
TRBV15	TRBJ2-2	CATRDGGLNTGELFF
TRBV5-1	TRBJ1-2	CASSGQGAGGDGYTF
TRBV4-2	TRBJ1-4	CASRQEGGSEKLFF
TRBV10-3	TRBJ1-1	CAAAGQGENQAFF
TRBV9	TRBJ2-7	CASSAGGGRSYEQYF
TRBV20-1	TRBJ2-7	CSARGSEQYF
TRBV4-1	TRBJ2-7	CASSQVTGVPYEQYF
TRBV19	TRBJ2-3	CASGGLATDTQYF
TRBV7-8	TRBJ1-3	CASSYKPPGQGNTIYF
TRBV7-9	TRBJ1-1	CASSLAGTNTEAFF
TRBV5-1	TRBJ1-1	CASSLWGQGDTEAFF
TRBV6-1	TRBJ1-1	CASIVAGLNTEAFF